This passage covers 13 T cell receptor beta chains from one sample sequenced in a study of T cell clonality in common variable immunodeficiency. Study-wide findings and caveats: Common variable immunodeficiency TCR beta sequences reportedly had fewer deletions and N-nucleotide insertions.

Sequencing used immunoSEQ multiplex PCR; TCRdb keeps in-frame clones, though not all of them. Recorded here are around 40,000 clones, none singletons. No antigen is known for these receptors. Input material: peripheral blood mononuclear cells. The receptors stem from a human donor with common variable immunodeficiency.

This clone has at least ten counts. The CDR3 end falls 3 residues outside the read, so it is completed with the germline J gene. The genes are TRBV5-1 and TRBJ2-1, with 7 bases that match TRBD2. The V and J ends lost 0 bases and 0 bases, in that order; junction bases with no gene match: 0. CDR1 is SGHRS and CDR2 is YFSETQ in the germline V gene. This CDR3 has 15 residues. The CDR3 is CASSLASGSYNEQFF. The CDR3 bases that were read are TGCGCCAGCAGCTTGGCTAGCGGCTCCTACAATGAG. The full variable domain, in which reference TRBV5-1 and TRBJ2-1 provide the parts outside the CDR3, is KAGVTQTPRYLIKTRGQQVTLSCSPISGHRSVSWYQQTPGQGLQFLFEYFSETQRNKGNFPGRFSGRQFSNSRSEMNVSTLELGDSALYLCASSLASGSYNEQFFGPGTRLTVL.

Notes on this clone: The read terminates 3 residues ahead of where the CDR3 ends, so the germline J gene completes it. V is TRBV6-2 or TRBV6-3 and J is TRBJ2-7, with TRBD1 identical over 9 bases. The V gene end was trimmed by 6 bases and the J gene end by 4 bases; junction bases not matched to a gene: 13. Germline CDR1 is MNHEY and CDR2 is SVGEGT. The CDR3 has 16 residues. The part of the CDR3 DNA that was read is TGTGCCAGCAGCAGACCCCCGGGACAGGGTTCGTACGAG. It encodes CASSRPPGQGSYE. The complete CDR3 sequence is CASSRPPGQGSYEQYF.

This clone was observed a handful of times. At one end the junction does not follow the germline gene, possibly because of a read error. From the germline J gene comes the end of the CDR3, since the read stops 3 residues before it. This sequence joins TRBV6-1 and TRBJ2-5; no clear D. Germline assignment: CDR1 MNHNS and CDR2 SASEGT. The CDR3 has 13 residues. The sequenced CDR3 bases are TGTGCCAGCACTGAACCACCGGGAGAGACC. It translates to CASTEPPGET. The full CDR3 is CASTEPPGETQYF.

This clone occurred many times. The CDR3 end lies 3 residues beyond the end of the read and is filled in from the germline J gene. The chain carries TRBV20-1 and TRBJ2-3, with D maybe TRBD1 (5 bases). This CDR3 has 14 amino acids. Trimming left V 7 bases short and J 1 base short, with 15 bases between. The germline gives CDR1 DFQATT, CDR2 SNEGSKA (reference sequence). The sequenced part of the CDR3 DNA is TGCAGTGTCGTGATTCGACAGCGCACAGATACG. This translates into CSVVIRQRTDT. The whole CDR3 protein reads CSVVIRQRTDTQYF.

As to this clone: The DNA ends 3 residues before the CDR3 does, and the rest of the CDR3 is filled in from the germline J gene. V and J are TRBV2 and TRBJ2-3; 8 positions match TRBD2. The CDR3 extends over 16 amino acids. Germline CDR1 SNHLY, CDR2 FYNNEI. V was clipped by 1 base and J by 3 bases; unmatched bases: 6. The CDR3 bases that were read are TGTGCCAGCAGTGAAGGGAGAGCTAGCGGGACAGATACG. Translating gives CASSEGRASGTDT. The CDR3 in full is CASSEGRASGTDTQYF. The entire variable domain, with the rest obtained from reference TRBV2 and TRBJ2-3, is as follows: EPEVTQTPSHQVTQMGQEVILRCVPISNHLYFYWYRQILGQKVEFLVSFYNNEISEKSEIFDDQFSVERPDGSNFTLKIRSTKLEDSAMYFCASSEGRASGTDTQYFGPGTRLTVL.

As concerns this clone: Read coverage stops 3 residues before the CDR3 terminus; the germline J gene supplies the remainder. The chain has TRBV19 and TRBJ2-2, with D maybe TRBD1 (7 bases). Trimming took 6 bases from V and 7 from J, leaving 15 bases between them. This CDR3 spans 14 amino acids. The germline gives CDR1 LNHDA, CDR2 SQIVND (reference sequence). CDR3: CASSSQGGHGELFF. CDR3 DNA (partial): TGTGCCAGTAGCAGCCAGGGGGGTCACGGGGAG.

This clone was counted at least ten times. The read ends 3 residues before the CDR3 terminus; that terminus is restored from the germline J gene. V and J are TRBV20-1 and TRBJ2-7; the D gene is possibly TRBD1 (6 bases). The length of the CDR3 is 16 residues. Germline CDR1 and CDR2: DFQATT and SNEGSKA (reference sequence). Trimming pared 0 bases from V and 3 bases from J, leaving 18 bases between. The CDR3 DNA, read in part, is TGCAGTGCTAGAGATTCCTACAGGGTTTTAAGCTACGAG. Amino acid sequence: CSARDSYRVLSYE. The full-length CDR3 reads as CSARDSYRVLSYEQYF.

In regard to this clone: The DNA ends 3 residues before the CDR3 does, and the rest of the CDR3 is filled in from the germline J gene. This chain connects TRBV19 to TRBJ1-2; 12 positions match TRBD1. Germline CDR1 is LNHDA and CDR2 is SQIVND (reference sequence). The V and J ends lost 3 bases and 7 bases, in that order; junction bases with no gene match: 6. This CDR3 is built from 15 residues. CDR3 bases read: TGTGCCAGTAGTATTACGGGACAGGGGGCGGCTGGC. It translates to CASSITGQGAAG. The CDR3 in its entirety is CASSITGQGAAGYTF. The complete variable domain, with remaining parts taken from reference TRBV19 and TRBJ1-2, reads DGGITQSPKYLFRKEGQNVTLSCEQNLNHDAMYWYRQDPGQGLRLIYYSQIVNDFQKGDIAEGYSVSREKKESFPLTVTSAQKNPTAFYLCASSITGQGAAGYTFGSGTRLTVV.

In the case of this clone: The read comes to an end 3 residues before the CDR3 does, leaving the germline J gene to fill in the end. The chain couples TRBV6-2 or TRBV6-3 to TRBJ1-5; D call uncertain. CDR3 length: 16 amino acids. Germline assignment: CDR1 MNHEY and CDR2 SVGEGT. V shed 2 bases and J shed 0 bases, with 11 bases lying between them. The part of the CDR3 DNA that was read is TGTGCCAGCAGTTACCCTCAGGAGAATAGCAATCAGCCC. This translates into CASSYPQENSNQP. The whole CDR3 region reads CASSYPQENSNQPQHF.

This clone was observed many times. The read is 3 residues too short to cover the CDR3 end, so that end is filled in from the germline J gene. The chain employs TRBV7-3 and TRBJ2-1; 13 positions match TRBD2. Germline CDR1 is SGHTA and CDR2 is FQGTGA. V was pared by 2 bases and J by 5 bases, with 3 bases of the junction left unmatched. This CDR3 is built from 16 residues. CDR3 bases read: TGTGCCAGCAGCTTACCGGGACTAGCGGGACACAATGAG. Translation: CASSLPGLAGHNE. The whole CDR3 region reads CASSLPGLAGHNEQFF.

Ten or more counts support this clone. The CDR3 end is not reached by the read, which stops 3 residues before it; the germline J gene fills it in. This chain uses TRBV7-2 with TRBJ2-7, with 7 bases matching TRBD1. Germline V gene sequence: CDR1 SGHTA, CDR2 FQGNSA. The CDR3 is 14 residues long. J was trimmed by 2 bases and V by 5 bases; bases with no gene match: 6. Here the CDR3 reads CASSTETGPYEQYF. The DNA read from the CDR3 is TGTGCCAGCAGCACAGAGACAGGGCCCTACGAG.

This clone has a handful of counts. The read falls 3 residues short of the CDR3 end, and the missing part is taken from the germline J gene. The genes are TRBV7-8 and TRBJ2-3; 11 bases agree with TRBD2. The V gene's germline CDR1 is SGHVS and CDR2 FQNEAQ. The length of the CDR3 is 17 residues. J lost 6 bases, V lost 4 bases, and 12 bases had no gene match. The chain's CDR3 is CASSSLLLAGAGDTQYF. The CDR3 bases that were read are TGTGCCAGCAGCTCCCTTCTACTAGCGGGGGCGGGGGATACG.

This clone was detected a few times. Incomplete CDR3 DNA: TGCGCCAGCAGCTTGGGTCTAGCGGGGACCGGGGAG. Its protein product is CASSLGLAGTGE. The complete CDR3 sequence is CASSLGLAGTGELFF. This chain uses TRBV5-1 with TRBJ2-2; 9 nucleotides match TRBD2. From the germline J gene comes the end of the CDR3, since the read stops 3 residues before it. The CDR3 loop spans 15 amino acids. Germline CDR1 reads SGHRS; CDR2 reads YFSETQ. With V trimmed by 0 bases and J by 5 bases, 2 bases remained unmatched.